This TCR beta chain was observed in a study of blood T cell repertoires in COVID-19. Measured with immunoSEQ multiplex PCR; TCRdb has only the in-frame clones, and not every one. Of some 230,000 clones in the sample, approximately 83% were seen once. V lost 5 bases to trimming and J lost 0 bases, with 15 bases between them. CDR3 length equals 16 residues. Germline V lookup: CDR1 SGHAT, CDR2 FQDESV (reference sequence). This chain links TRBV11-1 with TRBJ2-3; possibly TRBD1 for D (5 bases). The sequenced material came from peripheral blood. The receptor's source is a woman aged 55-70 years with acute or convalescent COVID-19. CDR3 sequence reads: CASSPYRQTSTDTQYF. CDR3 bases: TGTGCCAGCAGCCCATATAGACAGACTAGCACAGATACGCAGTATTTT.